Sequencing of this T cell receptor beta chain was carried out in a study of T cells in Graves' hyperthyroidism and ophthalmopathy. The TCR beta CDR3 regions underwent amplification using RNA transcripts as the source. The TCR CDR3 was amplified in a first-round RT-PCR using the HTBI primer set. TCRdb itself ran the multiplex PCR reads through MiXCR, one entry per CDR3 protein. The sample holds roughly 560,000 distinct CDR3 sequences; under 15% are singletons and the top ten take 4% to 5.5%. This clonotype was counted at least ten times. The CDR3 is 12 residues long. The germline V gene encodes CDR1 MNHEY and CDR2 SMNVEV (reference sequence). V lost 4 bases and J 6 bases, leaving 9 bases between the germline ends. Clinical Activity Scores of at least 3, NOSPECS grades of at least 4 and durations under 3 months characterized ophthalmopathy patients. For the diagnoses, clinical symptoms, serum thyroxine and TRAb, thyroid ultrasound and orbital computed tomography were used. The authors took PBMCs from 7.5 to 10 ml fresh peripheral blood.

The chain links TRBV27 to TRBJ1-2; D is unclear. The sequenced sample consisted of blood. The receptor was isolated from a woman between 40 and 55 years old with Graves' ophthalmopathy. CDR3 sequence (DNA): TGTGCCAGCAGTTCACCGAGCGATGGCTACACCTTC. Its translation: CASSSPSDGYTF.